This T cell receptor beta chain was obtained from a study of blood T cell repertoires in COVID-19. Trimming at V came to 4 bases and at J to 1 base, leaving 6 bases not matched to a gene. CDR1 is SGHRS, CDR2 YFSETQ, per germline. This CDR3 contains 15 residues. The repertoire was sequenced with immunoSEQ multiplex PCR; TCRdb's copy has only in-frame clones and lacks some. The repertoire has approximately 350,000 clones, around 91% of them found once; the top ten carry roughly 3.5%. This clone appeared a single time. The chain recombines TRBV5-1 with TRBJ1-1; 8 bases line up with TRBD1. The specimen was peripheral blood. This TCR came from a woman aged 18-29 years who had recovered from COVID-19. The CDR3 is CASSMGTGWNTEAFF. The CDR3 nucleotides are TGCGCCAGCAGCATGGGGACAGGCTGGAACACTGAAGCTTTCTTT.